Each of the 10 T cell receptor beta chains below was sequenced from the same sample in a study of CD8 T cells in Susac syndrome. RNA totalling about 0.5 to 1 ug underwent reverse transcription with random hexamers. TCRdb itself ran the immunoSEQ multiplex PCR reads through MiXCR, one entry per CDR3 protein. The data show 200,000 or so distinct CDR3 sequences, more than 85% seen once. Sequencing was done on a sample of CD8+ T cells from PBMCs. These receptor sequences come from a human donor with multiple sclerosis.

This clonotype showed up just a few times. This chain connects TRBV7-4 to TRBJ2-7; D remains ambiguous. The CDR3 has 11 amino acids. Germline V lookup: CDR1 SGHVT, CDR2 SQSDAQ. The V gene lost 6 bases and the J gene lost 5 bases, with 8 bases spanning the gap. CDR3 amino acids: CASRFYHEQYF. CDR3 sequence (DNA): TGTGCCAGCAGGTTTTACCACGAGCAGTACTTC.

The CDR3 sequence is CASSMFLGGTEAFF. CDR3 bases: TGTGCCAGTAGTATGTTTTTGGGGGGCACTGAAGCTTTCTTT. The chain uses TRBV19 and TRBJ1-1; the D gene is possibly TRBD1 (5 bases). The CDR3 loop spans 14 amino acids. V gave up 3 bases and J gave up 4 bases, with 12 bases separating them. Germline CDR1 is LNHDA and CDR2 is SQIVND (reference sequence).

The chain combines TRBV3-1 with TRBJ2-3; maybe TRBD2 (5 bases). The CDR3 runs 14 residues. V was shortened by 2 bases and J by 4 bases, with 10 bases between the two germline ends. Germline lookup yields CDR1 LGHDT and CDR2 YNNKEL (reference sequence). In DNA form, the CDR3 reads TGTGCCAGCAGCCAATTGAGGGTGGCAGATACGCAGTATTTT. Translated, it gives CASSQLRVADTQYF.

The genes are TRBV7-2 and TRBJ2-7, with 11 bases matching TRBD1. The V gene end was trimmed by 5 bases and the J gene end by 3 bases; junction bases not matched to a gene: 6. The germline V gene has CDR1 SGHTA and CDR2 FQGNSA. The CDR3 is made up of 15 amino acids. Written as DNA, the CDR3 is TGTGCCAGCAGCGACGGGACAGGGGGAGGCTACGAGCAGTACTTC. The encoded protein is CASSDGTGGGYEQYF. The variable domain in full, completed from reference TRBV7-2 and TRBJ2-7, reads GAGVSQSPSNKVTEKGKDVELRCDPISGHTALYWYRQSLGQGLEFLIYFQGNSAPDKSGLPSDRFSAERTGGSVSTLTIQRTQQEDSAVYLCASSDGTGGGYEQYFGPGTRLTVT.

The chain combines TRBV7-2 with TRBJ2-7; D ambiguous. V lost 5 bases and J 3 bases, leaving 14 bases between the germline ends. This CDR3 contains 14 residues. Per germline, CDR1 SGHTA and CDR2 FQGNSA. In nucleotides, the CDR3 is TGTGCCAGCAGCAGTCACCTCATGGGCTACGAGCAGTACTTC. Its translation: CASSSHLMGYEQYF.

The gene calls are TRBV12-3 or TRBV12-4 and TRBJ1-2; D unresolved. Trimming cost V 4 bases and J 5 bases, with 14 bases left between them. The CDR3 consists of 14 residues. The CDR3 sequence is CASSSSRAVYGYTF. The CDR3 DNA reads TGTGCCAGCAGTTCCTCCCGGGCAGTATATGGCTACACCTTC.

The chain joins TRBV19 to TRBJ2-2; D unresolved. Germline CDR1 and CDR2: LNHDA and SQIVND (reference sequence). V gave up 3 bases and J gave up 4 bases, with 9 bases separating them. The CDR3 sequence is 14 residues long. The CDR3 region has the DNA TGTGCCAGTAGTATGCTGGTTGTCACCGGGGAGCTGTTTTTT. Translated, it gives CASSMLVVTGELFF.

For the CDR3, the DNA is TGTGCTAGTGGCCTCGTCGGGGGTGTCAGTGGCTACACCTTC. Its translation is CASGLVGGVSGYTF. This chain connects TRBV12-5 to TRBJ1-2; weak D call: TRBD1 (5 bases). This CDR3 comprises 14 residues. In germline, CDR1 is LGHNT, CDR2 FRNRAP. Trimming removed 6 bases from V and 7 bases from J, with 18 bases in between.

The genes are TRBV27 and TRBJ2-3, with D unresolved. The CDR3 has 15 residues. CDR1 MNHEY and CDR2 SMNVEV come from the germline V gene (reference sequence). Trimming took 2 bases from V and 1 from J, leaving 10 bases between them. The CDR3 nucleotides are TGTGCCAGCAGTTTAGCTGAGACGGGCACAGATACGCAGTATTTT. Its translation is CASSLAETGTDTQYF.

The CDR3 sequence is CASSQGPREGLGDTQYF. The CDR3 coding sequence is TGCGCCAGCAGCCAAGGGCCTCGGGAGGGCCTGGGAGATACGCAGTATTTT. The rearrangement links TRBV4-1 to TRBJ2-3, with 8 positions matching TRBD2. This CDR3 has 17 residues. Trimming removed 1 base from V and 5 bases from J; junction bases left unmatched: 11. CDR1 and CDR2 from the germline V gene are MGHRA and YSYEKL.